Below, 16 T cell receptor beta chains from the same sample are listed, as sequenced in a study of T cells in Graves' hyperthyroidism and ophthalmopathy. From RNA transcripts, TCR beta CDR3 regions were amplified. The HTBI primer set served for first-round RT-PCR of the TCR CDR3. TCRdb re-analysed the multiplex PCR reads in MiXCR, keeping a single row per CDR3 protein. The sample records hundreds of thousands of distinct CDR3 sequences, approximately 23% being singletons. The sequenced material came from blood. The receptors here all came from a man aged 25 to 45 with Graves' ophthalmopathy.

The rearrangement uses TRBV13 and TRBJ2-1; D not resolved. Germline V CDR1 and CDR2: PRHDT, FYEKMQ (reference sequence). V was cut by 4 bases and J by 6 bases, with 7 bases left in between. The CDR3 is 12 residues long. The CDR3 loop is CASSSLPNEQFF. The CDR3, as DNA: TGTGCCAGCAGCTCGCTACCCAATGAGCAGTTCTTC. Full variable domain (remainder filled in from reference TRBV13 and TRBJ2-1): AAGVIQSPRHLIKEKRETATLKCYPIPRHDTVYWYQQGPGQDPQFLISFYEKMQSDKGSIPDRFSAQQFSDYHSELNMSSLELGDSALYFCASSSLPNEQFFGPGTRLTVL.

This sequence joins TRBV29-1 and TRBJ2-1; TRBD2 matches at 9 bases. CDR3 length equals 17 residues. From germline, CDR1 is SQVTM and CDR2 ANQGSEA. Losses at the gene ends were 3 bases for V and 3 bases for J; bases not matched to a gene: 12. CDR3 nucleotide sequence: TGCAGCGTTGATAATAGCGGGAGCCCTCGCGGCTACAATGAGCAGTTCTTC. Translated: CSVDNSGSPRGYNEQFF.

The chain uses TRBV2 and TRBJ1-1; TRBD1 matches 9 bases. V gave up 6 bases and J gave up 0 bases; unmatched junction bases: 11. The germline V gene encodes CDR1 SNHLY and CDR2 FYNNEI. The CDR3 contains 17 residues. As DNA, the CDR3 is TGTGCCAGCAGCGACAATTATGGGACAGGGATGAACACTGAAGCTTTCTTT. It yields the protein CASSDNYGTGMNTEAFF.

This clonotype appeared a few times. This chain joins TRBV11-3 and TRBJ2-7, with a possible D match to TRBD1 (5 bases). The V end lost 2 bases, the J end lost 0 bases, and 11 bases lay between the germline ends. The CDR3 loop spans 15 amino acids. Germline-derived CDR1 and CDR2 are SGHNT and YENEEA. The CDR3 DNA follows: TGTGCCAGCAGCTTACCTGCAGGGCCCTCCTACGAGCAGTACTTC. Protein product: CASSLPAGPSYEQYF.

The sample holds a few counts of this clonotype. V usage is TRBV30 and J usage is TRBJ2-5, with unresolved D. The CDR3 runs to 13 residues. V lost 0 bases, J lost 3 bases, and 8 bases lay in between. Germline V gene sequence: CDR1 GTSNPN, CDR2 SVGIG (reference sequence). CDR3 amino acids: CAWSVLSKETQYF. CDR3 sequence (DNA): TGTGCCTGGAGTGTACTGAGTAAAGAGACCCAGTACTTC.

The J gene is TRBJ2-1, the V gene TRBV11-3; D is ambiguous. Germline-derived CDR1 and CDR2 are SGHNT and YENEEA. The CDR3 has 13 residues. The V gene lost 2 bases and the J gene lost 6 bases, with 8 bases spanning the gap. CDR3 in DNA: TGTGCCAGCAGCTTAAACATACTCAATGAGCAGTTCTTC. Its translation: CASSLNILNEQFF. The full variable domain, rest sourced from reference TRBV11-3 and TRBJ2-1, is EAGVVQSPRYKIIEKKQPVAFWCNPISGHNTLYWYLQNLGQGPELLIRYENEEAVDDSQLPKDRFSAERLKGVDSTLKIQPAELGDSAVYLCASSLNILNEQFFGPGTRLTVL.

V and J are TRBV18 and TRBJ2-1; D unclear. CDR1 and CDR2 from the germline V gene are KGHSH and LQKENI. V was shortened by 5 bases and J by 5 bases, with 16 bases between the two germline ends. The CDR3 has 15 amino acids. In DNA form, the CDR3 reads TGTGCCAGCTCATCGGCGACCGGCGGTGACAATGAGCAGTTCTTC. Translating gives CASSSATGGDNEQFF.

V is TRBV6-1 and J is TRBJ2-4; the D gene is possibly TRBD2 (5 bases). The CDR3 consists of 15 residues. Germline values: CDR1 MNHNS, CDR2 SASEGT. Trimming cost V 1 base and J 1 base, with 8 bases left between them. The CDR3 DNA reads as TGTGCCAGCAGTGAAGGCGGGCGGGCCAAAAACATTCAGTACTTC. Amino acid sequence: CASSEGGRAKNIQYF.

This clonotype has at least ten counts. This CDR3 is CASSLDLAASSYNEQFF. In DNA, the CDR3 is TGTGCCAGCAGCTTAGATCTAGCGGCGAGCTCCTACAATGAGCAGTTCTTC. The rearrangement joins TRBV11-2 to TRBJ2-1; 7 bases align to TRBD2. Germline CDR1 is SGHAT and CDR2 is FQNNGV. The ends lost 0 bases at V and 0 bases at J; junction bases unmatched: 5. The CDR3 sequence is 17 residues long.

The rearrangement links TRBV12-3 or TRBV12-4 to TRBJ2-1, with D uncertain. V lost 3 bases and J lost 6, with 15 bases in between. CDR3 length equals 15 residues. CDR3 DNA sequence: TGTGCCAGCAGTTTTAGCACGTTAGGGTCCAATGAGCAGTTCTTC. Translating gives CASSFSTLGSNEQFF.

This clonotype has just a few counts. The chain couples TRBV19 to TRBJ2-1; weak D call: TRBD1 (5 bases). This CDR3 has 15 amino acids. Germline lookup yields CDR1 LNHDA and CDR2 SQIVND (reference sequence). V was cut by 7 bases and J by 4 bases, with 17 bases left in between. The CDR3 loop reads CASTPPGRRYNEQFF. The CDR3 DNA sequence: TGTGCCAGTACCCCACCAGGGCGGCGTTACAATGAGCAGTTCTTC.

This clonotype was recorded at least ten times. The CDR3 loop reads CASTRLGVLFAETQYF. CDR3 sequence (DNA): TGTGCCAGCACCCGCCTCGGAGTCCTATTCGCCGAGACCCAGTACTTC. V gene TRBV28 combines with J gene TRBJ2-5, with unresolved D. V lost 7 bases, J lost 5 bases, and 23 bases lay in between. The CDR3 consists of 16 residues. Germline CDR1 MDHEN, CDR2 SYDVKM.

This clonotype was counted only a few times. The CDR3 sequence: CASTLMENYGYTF. CDR3 in DNA: TGTGCCAGCACCCTGATGGAGAACTATGGCTACACCTTC. The chain is built from TRBV6-1 and TRBJ1-2; D is ambiguous. The CDR3 covers 13 residues. Trimming removed 7 bases at V and 2 bases at J, with 11 bases between. The germline V gene has CDR1 MNHNS and CDR2 SASEGT.

V usage is TRBV6-9 and J usage is TRBJ2-5; perhaps TRBD2 as D (6 bases). The V end was cut by 0 bases, the J end by 14 bases, with 22 bases between. Germline loops: CDR1 MNHGY, CDR2 SVAAGI. The length of the CDR3 is 15 residues. CDR3 DNA: TGTGCCAGCAGTTATTCTCGTGAAGGGCGGGATAAGCTATACTTC. Translating it yields CASSYSREGRDKLYF.

The V and J genes are TRBV6-4 and TRBJ1-1; 9 nucleotides line up with TRBD1. CDR3 length: 15 residues. V dropped 5 bases and J dropped 3; count of bases not matched to a gene: 7. CDR1 is MRHNA, CDR2 SNTAGT, per germline. CDR3 protein: CASSSSDRGYTEAFF. The DNA for the CDR3 is TGTGCCAGCAGTTCCTCGGACAGGGGATACACTGAAGCTTTCTTT.

This clonotype came up many times. The chain is built from TRBV18 and TRBJ1-2, with a tentative D call TRBD1 (6 bases). CDR3 length: 14 residues. Germline-derived CDR1 and CDR2 are KGHSH and LQKENI. V was shortened by 3 bases and J by 4 bases, with 12 bases between the two germline ends. The CDR3 coding sequence is TGTGCCAGCTCACCGGACAGCACCACCTATGGCTACACCTTC. It is translated as CASSPDSTTYGYTF. The variable domain in full, completed from reference TRBV18 and TRBJ1-2, reads NAGVMQNPRHLVRRRGQEARLRCSPMKGHSHVYWYRQLPEEGLKFMVYLQKENIIDESGMPKERFSAEFPKEGPSILRIQQVVRGDSAAYFCASSPDSTTYGYTFGSGTRLTVV.